This T cell receptor beta chain comes out of a study of cytomegalovirus exposure and HLA in healthy donors. Note on this clone: Its antigen is not identified.

Regarding the study as a whole: Altogether, 164 TCR beta chains were recorded as cytomegalovirus-associated.

This CDR3 has 15 amino acids. Germline CDR1 is GTSNPN and CDR2 is SVGIG (reference sequence). V was clipped by 4 bases and J by 5 bases; unmatched bases: 5. The table came from immunoSEQ multiplex PCR; TCRdb's copy has only in-frame clones and leaves some out. The sample carries some 150,000 clones, about 88% recorded once. The source is a woman under 30 in good health and CMV-seropositive. The rearrangement links TRBV30 to TRBJ2-1; the match to TRBD2 covers 13 bases. The sample comprised PBMCs. The CDR3 region has the DNA TGTGCCTGGACTATCGGGACTAGCGGGAACAATGAGCAGTTCTTC. Translated: CAWTIGTSGNNEQFF. Together with reference TRBV30 and TRBJ2-1, the CDR3 gives the full variable domain: SQTIHQWPATLVQPVGSPLSLECTVEGTSNPNLYWYRQAAGRGLQLLFYSVGIGQISSEVPQNLSASRPQDRQFILSSKKLLLSDSGFYLCAWTIGTSGNNEQFFGPGTRLTVL.